This entry features one T cell receptor beta chain sequence. What it binds is unknown. The data belong to a study of OX40 agonist ivuxolimab in advanced cancers. Background on the study: All patients had ivuxolimab intravenously every 2 weeks at 0.01 to 10 mg/kg. Melanoma, hepatocellular carcinoma, head and neck or renal cell cancer occurred in dose-escalation patients.

The data were produced by immunoSEQ multiplex PCR, yet TCRdb's version contains in-frame clones alone and is incomplete. The sample yields tens of thousands of clones, about 90% seen once. Trimming pared 1 base from V and 5 bases from J, leaving 9 bases between. Germline V gene sequence: CDR1 SGHDT, CDR2 YYEEEE. The CDR3 has 13 residues. The study's findings and limits: Blood T cells, both CD4+ and CD8+, expanded clonally by week 6 at 0.1 to 3.0 mg/kg. More expanded clones were found, on average, in CD8+ than in CD4+ T cells.

This TCR derives from an adult with an advanced solid tumor such as melanoma, head and neck, liver or kidney cancer. The V gene is TRBV5-6, the J gene TRBJ1-2; no firm D call. Sequenced here: CD4+ or CD8+ T cells sorted from blood, sampled in a trial of the OX40 agonist ivuxolimab. DNA for the CDR3: TGTGCCAGCAGCTTGACCGACAAATATGGCTACACCTTC. It translates to CASSLTDKYGYTF.